Presented here are 32 T cell receptor beta chains from one specimen sequenced in a study of chemoradiotherapy in HPV16-positive cancers (dated by TCRdb to between 2021 and 2024). Preparation of the library involved the immunoSEQ multiplex PCR assay. As stored in TCRdb, this immuneACCESS dataset retains in-frame rearrangements with V and J assigned. A fraction of the clones does not appear; measured against another copy, unresolved V genes explain less than half of the discrepancy, and the remainder lacks a known reason. The sample table records about 8,800 clones; approximately 70% of these occur just once. 10% of the sample is taken by the ten largest. Sequenced here: tumor tissue, sampled from a patient who underwent chemoradiotherapy. The receptors here all came from a human donor with HPV-associated anogenital cancer.

This chain joins TRBV5-5 and TRBJ2-7; D remains unclear. Between the trimmed V and J ends, which lost 9 bases and 6 bases, there was a span of 28 bases. There are 16 residues in the CDR3. Germline values: CDR1 SGHKS, CDR2 YYEKEE (reference sequence). The chain's CDR3 is CANSHYSVQRLCEQYF. The DNA of the CDR3 is TGTGCCAACTCCCATTATTCCGTACAGCGTTTGTGCGAGCAGTACTTC.

The rearrangement uses TRBV19 and TRBJ2-1; D is uncertain. Germline V gene data show CDR1 as LNHDA and CDR2 as SQIVND (reference sequence). The CDR3 runs to 15 residues. Trimming left V 7 bases short and J 5 bases short, with 18 bases between. The CDR3 protein is CASTLRTDPNNEQFF. CDR3 in DNA: TGTGCCAGTACCCTACGGACGGATCCTAACAATGAGCAGTTCTTC.

This rearrangement joins TRBV27 to TRBJ1-6; 8 nucleotides agree with TRBD1. CDR1 and CDR2 from the germline V gene are MNHEY and SMNVEV (reference sequence). This CDR3 has 18 amino acids. The trim removed 2 bases at V and 6 bases at J, leaving 12 bases unmatched. CDR3 region: CASSLGADRGLSNSPLHF. The CDR3 nucleotides are TGTGCCAGCAGTTTAGGGGCAGACAGGGGCTTGTCTAATTCACCCCTCCACTTT.

V usage is TRBV6-5 and J usage is TRBJ2-2; TRBD2 agrees at 13 bases. Germline V lookup: CDR1 MNHEY, CDR2 SVGAGI. Trimming at V came to 7 bases and at J to 6 bases, leaving 5 bases not matched to a gene. The CDR3 consists of 15 residues. CDR3 DNA: TGTGCCAGCAAAAGGACTAGCGGGAGTGCCGGGGAGCTGTTTTTT. Protein sequence: CASKRTSGSAGELFF.

The V call is TRBV2, the J call TRBJ1-1; D not resolved. Germline assignment: CDR1 SNHLY and CDR2 FYNNEI. V was shortened by 11 bases and J by 2 bases, with 18 bases between the two germline ends. This CDR3 comprises 14 residues. DNA for the CDR3: TGTGCCGTCAAACAAACCAGGCTTAACACTGAAGCTTTCTTT. This codes for CAVKQTRLNTEAFF.

The V gene is TRBV2, the J gene TRBJ1-4; possible D gene TRBD1, 6 bases. The V gene lost 6 bases and the J gene lost 8 bases, with 16 bases spanning the gap. Germline CDR1 reads SNHLY; CDR2 reads FYNNEI. This CDR3 is built from 14 residues. CDR3 nucleotides: TGTGCCAGCAGGGACAGTTGGGGCTCCGAAAAACTGTTTTTT. This encodes CASRDSWGSEKLFF.

Here the CDR3 DNA reads TGTGCCAGTATAGATAGTGGGAACAGGGGTGATCAGCCCCAGCATTTT. Its translation is CASIDSGNRGDQPQHF. This sequence joins TRBV19 and TRBJ1-5; 7 bases line up with TRBD1. With 7 bases clipped from V and 5 bases from J, the junction kept 14 bases outside the gene matches. Germline V CDR1 and CDR2: LNHDA, SQIVND (reference sequence). CDR3 length: 16 residues.

This clone was counted only a few times. The chain links TRBV7-3 to TRBJ2-1, with 12 bases that match TRBD2. CDR1 and CDR2 (germline): SGHTA, FQGTGA. V gave up 4 bases and J gave up 7 bases; unmatched junction bases: 5. The CDR3 is 15 residues long. The CDR3 region is CASSSTSGGTNEQFF. Here the CDR3 DNA reads TGTGCCAGCAGCTCCACTAGCGGGGGGACAAATGAGCAGTTCTTC.

V is TRBV7-6 and J is TRBJ2-7; 8 positions match TRBD2. CDR3 length equals 13 residues. Germline trimming cut 8 bases from V and 7 bases from J; bases unmatched to any gene: 10. Germline CDR1 is SGHVS and CDR2 is FNYEAQ. The CDR3 reads CASGRGGEREQYF. The CDR3 nucleotides read TGTGCCAGCGGCCGGGGGGGGGAGAGGGAGCAGTACTTC.

V is TRBV6-1 and J is TRBJ1-1; D is uncertain. The CDR3 runs 13 residues. Trimming pared 4 bases from V and 4 bases from J, leaving 10 bases between. Germline V lookup: CDR1 MNHNS, CDR2 SASEGT. The CDR3 nucleotides are TGTGCCAGCAGTGTAGAGGTGGGCACTGAAGCTTTCTTT. This gives the protein CASSVEVGTEAFF.

This chain uses TRBV6-5 with TRBJ1-2, with D possibly TRBD1 on 5 matching bases. CDR3 length: 14 amino acids. V was pared by 5 bases and J by 2 bases, with 12 bases between. CDR1 is MNHEY and CDR2 is SVGAGI in the germline V gene. CDR3 sequence reads: CASSPRDVNYGYTF. The CDR3 coding sequence is TGTGCCAGCAGTCCCAGGGATGTGAACTATGGCTACACCTTC.

The chain couples TRBV7-3 to TRBJ2-2; D is unresolved. The V gene's germline CDR1 is SGHTA and CDR2 FQGTGA. There are 15 residues in the CDR3. The ends were cut back, 2 bases at V and 3 bases at J, with 10 bases in the middle. The CDR3 loop reads CASSLLGQDTGELFF. CDR3 DNA sequence: TGTGCCAGCAGCTTACTCGGCCAAGACACCGGGGAGCTGTTTTTT.

The gene calls are TRBV9 and TRBJ1-1; a possible D gene is TRBD1 (6 bases). Per the germline V gene, CDR1 is SGDLS and CDR2 is YYNGEE. Between the trimmed V and J ends, which lost 0 bases and 10 bases, there was a span of 13 bases. The CDR3 runs 13 residues. The CDR3, as DNA: TGTGCCAGCAGCGTAGAGTTGGGGGCTGTAGCTTTCTTT. Its translation is CASSVELGAVAFF.

The chain combines TRBV6-1 with TRBJ2-7; 8 positions agree with TRBD2. V lost 5 bases, J lost 3 bases, and 3 bases stayed unmatched. The CDR3 has 13 residues. Germline CDR1 reads MNHNS; CDR2 reads SASEGT. This chain's CDR3 is CASSRGGIYEQYF. CDR3 bases: TGTGCCAGCAGTCGGGGGGGGATCTACGAGCAGTACTTC.

The V call is TRBV5-1, the J call TRBJ1-1, with no clear D. Germline V gene lookup returns CDR1 SGHRS and CDR2 YFSETQ. V dropped 4 bases and J dropped 1 base, with 5 bases sitting between them. The CDR3 has 12 residues. The CDR3 sequence is CASSAGNTEAFF. The CDR3 DNA follows: TGCGCCAGCAGCGCAGGGAACACTGAAGCTTTCTTT.

The chain has TRBV30 and TRBJ1-4, with a tentative D call TRBD1 (5 bases). The CDR3 runs 15 residues. Between the trimmed V and J ends, which lost 0 bases and 7 bases, there was a span of 15 bases. Germline V gene sequence: CDR1 GTSNPN, CDR2 SVGIG (reference sequence). The CDR3 region is CAWSVPRTRGEKLFF. CDR3 nucleotides: TGTGCCTGGAGTGTTCCCCGGACGAGGGGTGAAAAACTGTTTTTT. The full variable domain, its missing parts supplied by reference TRBV30 and TRBJ1-4, is SQTIHQWPATLVQPVGSPLSLECTVEGTSNPNLYWYRQAAGRGLQLLFYSVGIGQISSEVPQNLSASRPQDRQFILSSKKLLLSDSGFYLCAWSVPRTRGEKLFFGSGTQLSVL.

In its sample, this clone was seen once. The chain carries TRBV4-2 and TRBJ2-1, with a possible D match to TRBD1 (6 bases). From germline, CDR1 is LGHNA and CDR2 YNFKEQ. The CDR3 is 17 residues long. Trimming removed 0 bases at V and 3 bases at J, with 15 bases between. The chain's CDR3 is CASSQDLPRGGYNEQFF. In DNA, the CDR3 is TGTGCCAGCAGCCAAGATCTCCCCAGGGGTGGCTACAATGAGCAGTTCTTC.

This rearrangement joins TRBV6-5 to TRBJ1-1; D remains ambiguous. This CDR3 has 15 residues. The V end lost 0 bases, the J end lost 1 base, and 9 bases lay between the germline ends. Per the germline V gene, CDR1 is MNHEY and CDR2 is SVGAGI. The DNA of the CDR3 is TGTGCCAGCAGTTACTCCTTCCGGGCGAACACTGAAGCTTTCTTT. Translated, it gives CASSYSFRANTEAFF.

This sequence joins TRBV10-3 and TRBJ1-3, with D maybe TRBD1 (6 bases). The V and J ends lost 5 bases and 4 bases respectively, with 12 bases between them. The length of the CDR3 is 14 residues. Per the germline V gene, CDR1 is ENHRY and CDR2 is SYGVKD. In DNA form, the CDR3 reads TGTGCCATCAGTTGGATCGGACAGGGAAACACCATATATTTT. Amino acids: CAISWIGQGNTIYF.

As DNA, the CDR3 is TGTGCCAGCAGTCGGACAGGACCGCTATATGGCTACACCTTC. Amino acids: CASSRTGPLYGYTF. The V call is TRBV6-6, the J call TRBJ1-2; TRBD1 agrees at 7 bases. The trim removed 5 bases at V and 5 bases at J, leaving 8 bases unmatched. Germline lookup yields CDR1 MNHNY and CDR2 SVGAGI (reference sequence). CDR3 length equals 14 residues.

The rearrangement links TRBV5-5 to TRBJ2-3; tentative D call: TRBD1 (5 bases). Germline values: CDR1 SGHKS, CDR2 YYEKEE (reference sequence). The ends were cut back, 4 bases at V and 0 bases at J, with 12 bases in the middle. CDR3 length: 15 residues. The CDR3 loop is CASSKTDISTDTQYF. In DNA form, the CDR3 reads TGTGCCAGCAGCAAGACAGATATTAGCACAGATACGCAGTATTTT. Full variable domain (missing parts from reference TRBV5-5 and TRBJ2-3): DAGVTQSPTHLIKTRGQQVTLRCSPISGHKSVSWYQQVLGQGPQFIFQYYEKEERGRGNFPDRFSARQFPNYSSELNVNALLLGDSALYLCASSKTDISTDTQYFGPGTRLTVL.

The rearrangement uses TRBV14 and TRBJ2-3; 11 positions match TRBD2. The CDR3 is 16 amino acids. With 5 bases clipped from V and 1 base from J, the junction kept 5 bases outside the gene matches. Germline CDR1 SGHDN, CDR2 FVKESK. The CDR3 protein is CASSDGTSGGTDTQYF. The CDR3 DNA reads TGTGCCAGCAGCGACGGGACTAGCGGAGGCACAGATACGCAGTATTTT. The full variable domain, rest sourced from reference TRBV14 and TRBJ2-3, is EAGVTQFPSHSVIEKGQTVTLRCDPISGHDNLYWYRRVMGKEIKFLLHFVKESKQDESGMPNNRFLAERTGGTYSTLKVQPAELEDSGVYFCASSDGTSGGTDTQYFGPGTRLTVL.

The V and J genes are TRBV7-3 and TRBJ1-2; 10 bases match TRBD1. Trimming cost V 2 bases and J 7 bases; bases outside gene matches: 4. CDR1 and CDR2 (germline): SGHTA, FQGTGA. The CDR3 contains 14 residues. The CDR3 here is CASSLYGDRGGYTF. Here the CDR3 DNA reads TGTGCCAGCAGCTTATATGGGGACAGGGGTGGCTACACCTTC.

In this sample, this clone turned up a few times. This chain connects TRBV7-9 to TRBJ2-5, with a tentative D call TRBD2 (7 bases). The length of the CDR3 is 14 residues. Germline lookup yields CDR1 SEHNR and CDR2 FQNEAQ (reference sequence). Trimming shortened V by 5 bases and J by 4 bases, and 14 bases separated the two germline ends. This CDR3 is CASSPWGGGETQYF. The DNA for the CDR3 is TGTGCCAGCAGCCCTTGGGGGGGCGGAGAGACCCAGTACTTC. The complete variable domain, with remaining parts taken from reference TRBV7-9 and TRBJ2-5, reads DTGVSQNPRHKITKRGQNVTFRCDPISEHNRLYWYRQTLGQGPEFLTYFQNEAQLEKSRLLSDRFSAERPKGSFSTLEIQRTEQGDSAMYLCASSPWGGGETQYFGPGTRLLVL.

This rearrangement joins TRBV27 to TRBJ2-5; TRBD2 aligns across 10 bases. V was pared by 8 bases and J by 2 bases, with 11 bases of the junction left unmatched. The germline CDR1 and CDR2 sequences are MNHEY and SMNVEV (reference sequence). This CDR3 comprises 16 residues. CDR3 bases: TGTGCCAGCCGGTCCTTTAGCGGGGGGACTCAAGAGACCCAGTACTTC. Amino acids: CASRSFSGGTQETQYF.

This clone was seen once. The rearrangement uses TRBV18 and TRBJ1-6; D call uncertain. V gave up 3 bases and J gave up 7 bases, with 13 bases separating them. The CDR3 is made up of 15 amino acids. Germline V lookup: CDR1 KGHSH, CDR2 LQKENI. CDR3: CASSPSGASNSPLHF. In nucleotides, the CDR3 is TGTGCCAGCTCACCTTCGGGAGCGTCGAATTCACCCCTCCACTTT.

The chain employs TRBV9 and TRBJ2-6; a possible D gene is TRBD1 (6 bases). Looked up from germline, CDR1 is SGDLS and CDR2 is YYNGEE. This CDR3 spans 14 amino acids. V was shortened by 6 bases and J by 2 bases, with 9 bases between the two germline ends. For the CDR3, the DNA is TGTGCCAGCACTCCAGGGGCTGGGGCCAACGTCCTGACTTTC. Translating gives CASTPGAGANVLTF. Full variable domain (outside the CDR3, taken from reference TRBV9 and TRBJ2-6): DSGVTQTPKHLITATGQRVTLRCSPRSGDLSVYWYQQSLDQGLQFLIQYYNGEERAKGNILERFSAQQFPDLHSELNLSSLELGDSALYFCASTPGAGANVLTFGAGSRLTVL.

This chain links TRBV15 with TRBJ2-1, with 10 bases aligning to TRBD2. Trimming at V came to 0 bases and at J to 7 bases, leaving 6 bases not matched to a gene. The CDR3 extends over 16 amino acids. Per germline, CDR1 LNHNV and CDR2 YYDKDF (reference sequence). CDR3 nucleotide sequence: TGTGCCACCAGCAGAGAGCCTAGCGGGAGCGCAAATGAGCAGTTCTTC. Protein: CATSREPSGSANEQFF.

In its sample, this clone was seen a few times. The V gene is TRBV6-1, the J gene TRBJ2-7; 7 nucleotides match TRBD2. Germline trimming cut 0 bases from V and 4 bases from J; bases unmatched to any gene: 9. The CDR3 contains 16 residues. Germline-derived CDR1 and CDR2 are MNHNS and SASEGT. CDR3 coding DNA: TGTGCCAGCAGTGAAGCTGCGGGGGAAGGAGGGTACGAGCAGTACTTC. Protein sequence: CASSEAAGEGGYEQYF.

The chain combines TRBV11-3 with TRBJ2-5; D is possibly TRBD2 (5 bases). With 5 bases removed from V and 7 bases from J, the gap between germline ends came to 17 bases. CDR3 length equals 14 residues. The germline gives CDR1 SGHNT, CDR2 YENEEA. The DNA for the CDR3 is TGTGCCAGCAGCGAGGGCCGCCCGGGTGCGACCCAGTACTTC. This gives the protein CASSEGRPGATQYF.

The gene calls are TRBV7-2 and TRBJ1-5, with 8 bases matching TRBD1. Germline values: CDR1 SGHTA, CDR2 FQGNSA. The CDR3 spans 16 residues. V lost 5 bases to trimming and J lost 0 bases; unmatched junction nucleotides: 6. In DNA, the CDR3 is TGTGCCAGCAGCCATACAGGGGGGAATAGCAATCAGCCCCAGCATTTT. Protein: CASSHTGGNSNQPQHF.

This clone appeared once. The genes are TRBV19 and TRBJ1-1; TRBD1 matches 12 bases. From germline, CDR1 is LNHDA and CDR2 SQIVND (reference sequence). The CDR3 is 17 amino acids. Trimming cost V 1 base and J 1 base; bases outside gene matches: 4. The CDR3 bases are TGTGCCAGTAGTATAGCTGGGGACAGGGGGCGGAACACTGAAGCTTTCTTT. Amino acids: CASSIAGDRGRNTEAFF.